Reported below is one T cell receptor (beta chain). Its specificity is unknown. The data are from a study of shared clonotypes between healthy human individuals. Study-wide results and caveats: Clonotype sharing among donors, it was expected, would be affected by sequencing depth. Having only a few donors restricted how much genetic and exposure-history diversity was captured.

As processed by the authors: ImmunoSEQ output lacked quality scores and full-length reads, limiting matched filtering. Data came from immunoSEQ multiplex PCR; TCRdb stores just in-frame clones and leaves some out. V and J calls and clone size are those listed in that table; D and trimming were worked out from the DNA. The sample includes about 480,000 clones, more than 65% seen only once; the top ten take approximately 12%. V was shortened by 0 bases and J by 1 base, with 12 bases between the two germline ends. This CDR3 comprises 16 residues. CDR1 is SEHNR and CDR2 is FQNEAQ in the germline V gene (reference sequence).

This clonotype was obtained from a middle-aged woman in good health. Some clones in this sample may be carry-over from other donors' samples. This chain joins TRBV7-9 and TRBJ1-2; D is uncertain. Sequencing was done on a sample of PBMCs. The CDR3 DNA reads as TGTGCCAGCAGCTTAGCGGGAGGAAGAAGTAACTATGGCTACACCTTC. Amino acid sequence: CASSLAGGRSNYGYTF.